Listed here is a single T cell receptor (beta chain). This sample was included in a study of CD8+ T cells in alopecia areata. The V gene's germline CDR1 is SGHDT and CDR2 YYEEEE. The J segment lost 2 bases and the V segment lost 3 bases, leaving 4 bases of the junction unmatched. This CDR3 has 14 amino acids. Isolated RNA was reverse transcribed into cDNA used as the sequencing template. Only in-frame clones appear in the TCRdb table, and some are missing; sequencing was by immunoSEQ multiplex PCR. Among roughly 200,000 clones listed, around 63% were seen once. The sequencing here drew on CD4+ T cells sorted from blood, taken at week 0. V gene TRBV5-6 combines with J gene TRBJ2-5, with 7 bases aligning to TRBD1. This clonotype was sampled from a human donor with alopecia areata. The CDR3 loop is CASSSLQGQETQYF. DNA of the CDR3: TGTGCCAGCAGCTCCCTACAGGGGCAAGAGACCCAGTACTTC. The full variable domain, completed using reference TRBV5-6 and TRBJ2-5, is DAGVTQSPTHLIKTRGQQVTLRCSPKSGHDTVSWYQQALGQGPQFIFQYYEEEERQRGNFPDRFSGHQFPNYSSELNVNALLLGDSALYLCASSSLQGQETQYFGPGTRLLVL.